These 7 T cell receptor beta chains originate from one sample sequenced in a study of TIL therapy for anti-PD-1-resistant metastatic lung cancer. The libraries were made with immunoSEQ v3. Clones were read by immunoSEQ multiplex PCR, and TCRdb kept only the in-frame ones, dropping some. The top ten clones hold 4.5% to 7% of a sample with 50,000 or so clones, 55% to 75% of them seen once. Time point indicated: pre-treatment sample, taken before nivolumab and TIL therapy. Tumor tissue came from excised metastases, mostly pleural nodules or supraclavicular lymph nodes. The sample in question was tumor tissue, obtained at baseline. Every receptor here comes from a person between 25 and 80 years old with non-small cell lung cancer.

The rearrangement links TRBV28 to TRBJ1-2, with 10 bases aligning to TRBD1. V shed 6 bases, J shed 6 bases, and the junction held 10 bases outside the gene matches. The CDR3 runs 15 residues. Germline V gene data show CDR1 as MDHEN and CDR2 as SYDVKM. CDR3 sequence reads: CASRYAGTGADGYTF. As DNA, the CDR3 is TGTGCCAGCAGGTATGCCGGGACAGGGGCTGATGGCTACACCTTC.

The chain joins TRBV4-1 to TRBJ1-6; D gene ambiguous. CDR1 is MGHRA and CDR2 is YSYEKL in the germline V gene. This CDR3 is 14 amino acids long. Trimming took off 0 bases at V and 11 bases at J, with 11 bases between the two ends. For the CDR3, the DNA is TGCGCCAGCAGCCAAGACCTCGGACTGACACCCCTCCACTTT. Protein: CASSQDLGLTPLHF.

J is TRBJ1-5 and V is TRBV4-1; D is possibly TRBD1 (5 bases). Trimming pared 4 bases from V and 1 base from J, leaving 5 bases between. Germline V CDR1 and CDR2: MGHRA, YSYEKL. The CDR3 runs 13 residues. The CDR3 spells CASSRGSNQPQHF. For the CDR3, the DNA is TGCGCCAGCAGCCGGGGGAGCAATCAGCCCCAGCATTTT.

The CDR3 region is CASSFRVSTDTQYF. Written as DNA, the CDR3 is TGTGCCAGCAGCTTCAGGGTCAGCACAGATACGCAGTATTTT. The V gene is TRBV7-9, the J gene TRBJ2-3; TRBD1 is a possible D gene (5 bases). The CDR3 is 14 residues long. V gave up 3 bases and J gave up 0 bases, with 7 bases separating them. Germline loops: CDR1 SEHNR, CDR2 FQNEAQ (reference sequence).

This clone was seen only a few times. The rearrangement links TRBV10-2 to TRBJ1-2; no clear D gene. The CDR3 spans 11 residues. Between the trimmed V and J ends, which lost 3 bases and 4 bases, there was a span of 3 bases. Germline V gene sequence: CDR1 WSHSY, CDR2 SAAADI. CDR3 DNA: TGCGCCAGCAGTGATCCCTATGGCTACACCTTC. It is translated as CASSDPYGYTF.

The sample holds one count of this clone. The gene calls are TRBV5-1 and TRBJ2-6; TRBD1 agrees at 7 bases. Per the germline V gene, CDR1 is SGHRS and CDR2 is YFSETQ. Unmatched junction bases numbered 7, after V lost 4 bases and J lost 0 bases. The CDR3 is 17 amino acids. CDR3 in DNA: TGCGCCAGCAGCGGGACAGCGCTCCACTCTGGGGCCAACGTCCTGACTTTC. Translating it yields CASSGTALHSGANVLTF.

The sample holds a few counts of this clone. This rearrangement joins TRBV5-1 to TRBJ2-3; D is unresolved. The CDR3 has 13 residues. The germline V and J ends were trimmed by 6 bases and 2 bases, with 10 bases remaining between them. Germline V gene lookup returns CDR1 SGHRS and CDR2 YFSETQ. The CDR3: CASKFQDTDTQYF. The CDR3 nucleotides read TGCGCCAGCAAGTTCCAGGACACAGATACGCAGTATTTT.